In this sample, the clone carrying this T cell receptor beta chain turned up many times. The data originate from a study of regulatory T cells in long-lasting Graves disease. The time point is: newly diagnosed GD, antithyroid drugs for less than 3 months. There was RNA extracted from PBMCs, and the TCR library was made from it. To make TCR beta libraries, researchers used iRepertoire HTBI primers and Arm-PCR of CDR3 regions. MiXCR, run by TCRdb on the multiplex PCR reads, gives a single entry per CDR3 protein. Of about 540,000 distinct CDR3 sequences in the sample, roughly 14% are singletons; the top ten hold roughly a tenth. These data also formed part of another study, on T cells in Graves' hyperthyroidism and ophthalmopathy.

The specimen was peripheral blood mononuclear cells (PBMCs), collected at new diagnosis, from a patient treated with antithyroid drugs. This clonotype originated in a man aged 30 to 39 with Graves disease.

The CDR3 protein is CASSLGGTSSQETQYF. The CDR3 DNA is TGCGCCAGCAGCTTGGGCGGGACTTCGAGTCAAGAGACCCAGTACTTC. The J gene is TRBJ2-5, the V gene TRBV5-1; the D gene is possibly TRBD2 (6 bases). The V and J ends lost 0 bases and 2 bases respectively, with 14 bases between them. Germline V gene sequence: CDR1 SGHRS, CDR2 YFSETQ. The CDR3 consists of 16 residues.